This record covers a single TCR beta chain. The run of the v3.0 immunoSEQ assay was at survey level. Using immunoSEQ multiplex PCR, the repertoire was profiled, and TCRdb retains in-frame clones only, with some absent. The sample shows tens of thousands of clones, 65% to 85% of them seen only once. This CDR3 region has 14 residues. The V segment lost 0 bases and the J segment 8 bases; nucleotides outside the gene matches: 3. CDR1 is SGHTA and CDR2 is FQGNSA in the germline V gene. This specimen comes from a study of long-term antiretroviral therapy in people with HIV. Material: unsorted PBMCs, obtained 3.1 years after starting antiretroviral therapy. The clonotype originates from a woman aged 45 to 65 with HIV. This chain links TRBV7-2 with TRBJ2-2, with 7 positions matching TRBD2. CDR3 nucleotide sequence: TGTGCCAGCAGCTTAGCAGCGGGGCCAGGGGAGCTGTTTTTT. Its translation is CASSLAAGPGELFF.